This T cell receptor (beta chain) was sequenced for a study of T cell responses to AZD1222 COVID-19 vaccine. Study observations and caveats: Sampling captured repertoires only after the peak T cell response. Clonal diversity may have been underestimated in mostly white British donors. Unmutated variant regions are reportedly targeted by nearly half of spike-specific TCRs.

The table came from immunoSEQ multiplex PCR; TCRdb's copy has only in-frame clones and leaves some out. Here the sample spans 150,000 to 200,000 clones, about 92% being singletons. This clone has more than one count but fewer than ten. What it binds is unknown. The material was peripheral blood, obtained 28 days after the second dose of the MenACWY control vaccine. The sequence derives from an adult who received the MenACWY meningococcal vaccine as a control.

The CDR3 spells CASSLGTAASAQYF. CDR3 bases: TGTGCCAGCAGCTTAGGGACGGCGGCCTCCGCGCAGTACTTC. The chain employs TRBV7-2 and TRBJ2-7; D is ambiguous. The germline CDR1 and CDR2 sequences are SGHTA and FQGNSA. Trimming stripped 1 base from V and 9 bases from J, with 16 bases between. CDR3 size: 14 residues.